Listed below are T cell receptor beta chains from one sample, sequenced in a study of identical twins. TCRdb independently ran MiXCR on the 5' RACE reads; one entry per CDR3 protein. Counted here are 310,000 or so distinct CDR3 sequences, more than 6.5% occurring once; the ten biggest clones make up 2% to 2.5%. This sample was also put to use in a study of yellow fever vaccine responses in identical twins.

Sequenced material: memory (CD45RO+) T cells sorted from blood. All receptors come from a woman younger than 35 in good health. Each CDR3 is given with its conserved first and last residue. Not every row has a clone size; where given, it reads once, few, many or a size class.

size	V	J	CDR3
.	TRBV7-9	TRBJ1-3	CASSSNNGYTIYF
.	TRBV19	TRBJ1-5	CASSIGYTGGLVQPQHF
many	TRBV6-1	TRBJ2-3	CASRPFRDPRTDTQYF
.	TRBV12-3/TRBV12-4	TRBJ2-7	CASSPRTRPEQYF
few	TRBV6-1	TRBJ2-5	CASSERTGFRETQYF
few	TRBV24-1	TRBJ2-7	CATSDPGQGYEQYF
few	TRBV24-1	TRBJ1-5	CATSFGSNQPQHF
many	TRBV9	TRBJ2-7	CASSVGSPPDEQYF
few	TRBV4-2	TRBJ1-1	CASSQEEGRGEAFF
few	TRBV28	TRBJ1-2	CASSFSDRGYGYTF
.	TRBV3-1	TRBJ2-5	CASSQSGTGIHWETQYF
.	TRBV20-1	TRBJ1-2	CSARGTAGGYGYTF
.	TRBV4-1	TRBJ1-4	CASSQDRGDSEKLFF
.	TRBV19	TRBJ1-1	CASSETVTNTEAFF
.	TRBV28	TRBJ1-4	CASSPQGLGREKLFF
many	TRBV4-2	TRBJ2-1	CASSPRLAAGINEQFF
once	TRBV9	TRBJ1-1	CASSLQVSGGTEAFF
many	TRBV10-3	TRBJ2-1	CAISSSGTAMDEQFF
many	TRBV12-3/TRBV12-4	TRBJ2-1	CATQLVSSRPGEQFF
.	TRBV5-1	TRBJ1-4	CASSLGMVNEKLFF
.	TRBV27	TRBJ2-7	CASSLASGSQLYEQYF
.	TRBV5-1	TRBJ2-6	CASSLGAGLTGANVLTF
few	TRBV7-8	TRBJ1-2	CASSLAGGTANYGYTF
.	TRBV7-2	TRBJ2-4	CASSAGGGNIQYF
few	TRBV20-1	TRBJ1-5	CSAARGQPQHF
many	TRBV4-2	TRBJ2-1	CASSPPQRSSYNEQFF
many	TRBV5-1	TRBJ1-1	CASSLQDMNTEAFF
many	TRBV5-1	TRBJ1-2	CASSPNDRAGNNYGYTF
.	TRBV11-3	TRBJ1-1	CASSLGLRESWTEAFF
few	TRBV4-1	TRBJ2-1	CASSRPGTKYNEQFF
few	TRBV20-1	TRBJ1-4	CSAPLNEKLFF
few	TRBV5-5	TRBJ2-7	CASSLDLGEQYF
few	TRBV12-3/TRBV12-4	TRBJ2-3	CASSIRVSGADTQYF
few	TRBV28	TRBJ2-1	CASSRTSGPHNEQFF
few	TRBV7-6	TRBJ2-2	CASSLMGTGDTGELFF
many	TRBV6-5	TRBJ2-5	CASSYADKGSETQYF
.	TRBV3-1	TRBJ2-6	CASSQDWLEANVLTF
few	TRBV29-1	TRBJ2-2	CSGSTGLHTGELFF
few	TRBV27	TRBJ2-7	CASSFGGTTYEQYF
.	TRBV7-8	TRBJ2-3	CASSPTGLAGTDTQYF